Presented here are 20 T cell receptor beta chains from one specimen sequenced in a study of cytomegalovirus exposure and HLA in healthy donors. Vbeta (60) and Jbeta (13) primers were used in the PCR. Using immunoSEQ multiplex PCR, the repertoire was profiled, and TCRdb retains in-frame clones only, with some absent. The sample lists fewer than 300,000 clones; approximately 90% were seen once. Sequenced material: PBMCs. Source of these receptors: a man aged 35 to 55 in good health and CMV-seropositive.

The CDR3 reads CASSFPERDRETQYF. The CDR3 DNA reads TGTGCCAGCAGCTTCCCGGAGCGGGATAGGGAGACCCAGTACTTC. J is TRBJ2-5 and V is TRBV5-4; 7 bases fit TRBD2. The germline V gene has CDR1 SGHNT and CDR2 YYREEE (reference sequence). The CDR3 totals 15 residues. The V gene end was trimmed by 2 bases and the J gene end by 5 bases; junction bases not matched to a gene: 9.

The J gene is TRBJ1-1, the V gene TRBV10-3, with D tentatively TRBD1 (5 bases). The germline CDR1 and CDR2 sequences are ENHRY and SYGVKD. The CDR3 has 17 amino acids. V lost 0 bases and J 5 bases, leaving 19 bases between the germline ends. This chain's CDR3 is CAISESVTSGHRTEAFF. CDR3 nucleotides: TGTGCCATCAGTGAGTCAGTAACGTCAGGGCATCGGACTGAAGCTTTCTTT.

As to this clone: One end of the junction is discordant with germline, which a read error may explain. The rearrangement uses TRBV7-9 and TRBJ1-2, with D perhaps matching TRBD1 (6 bases). CDR1 is SEHNR and CDR2 is FQNEAQ in the germline V gene (reference sequence). This CDR3 region has 17 residues. CDR3 sequence: CSSSLRVLGAQGYGYTF. The CDR3 bases are TGTTCCAGCAGCTTAAGAGTTTTGGGGGCGCAGGGCTATGGCTACACCTTC. Full variable domain (remainder filled in from reference TRBV7-9 and TRBJ1-2): DTGVSQNPRHKITKRGQNVTFRCDPISEHNRLYWYRQTLGQGPEFLTYFQNEAQLEKSRLLSDRFSAERPKGSFSTLEIQRTEQGDSAMYLCSSSLRVLGAQGYGYTFGSGTRLTVV.

The chain carries TRBV18 and TRBJ1-1; TRBD1 aligns across 12 bases. V lost 0 bases and J lost 2; bases outside the gene matches: 10. CDR1 is KGHSH, CDR2 LQKENI, per germline. The CDR3 length is 19 residues. CDR3 region: CASSPPGTGGQLRNTEAFF. For the CDR3, the DNA is TGTGCCAGCTCACCACCCGGGACAGGGGGCCAATTGAGAAACACTGAAGCTTTCTTT.

The CDR3 reads CASSHNPGLAKCTGELFF. In DNA form, the CDR3 reads TGCGCCAGCAGTCATAATCCGGGACTAGCTAAGTGCACCGGGGAGCTGTTTTTT. The gene calls are TRBV23-1 and TRBJ2-2; TRBD2 aligns across 9 bases. TRBV23-1 qualifies as an ORF whose function is uncertain. V lost 3 bases, J lost 4 bases, and 12 bases stayed unmatched. There are 18 residues in the CDR3.

The V gene is TRBV9, the J gene TRBJ1-1, with D tentatively TRBD1 (6 bases). The V end was cut by 4 bases, the J end by 2 bases, with 15 bases between. The CDR3 covers 15 residues. CDR1 and CDR2 (germline): SGDLS, YYNGEE. The CDR3 here is CASSPHTGSNTEAFF. Here the CDR3 DNA reads TGTGCCAGCAGCCCCCATACAGGGTCCAACACTGAAGCTTTCTTT.

J is TRBJ2-1 and V is TRBV4-2, with 9 nucleotides matching TRBD2. From germline, CDR1 is LGHNA and CDR2 YNFKEQ. The ends lost 0 bases at V and 9 bases at J; junction bases unmatched: 12. CDR3 size: 17 residues. CDR3 loop: CASSQEISGLAYFEQFF. The CDR3 DNA reads TGTGCCAGCAGCCAAGAAATCTCAGGACTAGCGTATTTTGAGCAGTTCTTC.

CDR3 sequence reads: CASSLVGLAGILQYF. The CDR3, as DNA: TGCGCCAGCAGCTTGGTAGGACTAGCGGGAATATTGCAGTATTTT. The J gene is TRBJ2-3, the V gene TRBV5-1; 12 bases line up with TRBD2. CDR3 length: 15 amino acids. Germline V gene data show CDR1 as SGHRS and CDR2 as YFSETQ. Germline trimming cut 0 bases from V and 11 bases from J; bases unmatched to any gene: 7.

The chain employs TRBV2 and TRBJ1-2; possible D gene TRBD1, 5 bases. The V and J ends lost 6 bases and 1 base respectively, with 6 bases between them. Germline V CDR1 and CDR2: SNHLY, FYNNEI. CDR3 length equals 12 residues. In DNA, the CDR3 is TGTGCCAGCAGCGGACATAACTATGGCTACACCTTC. As protein: CASSGHNYGYTF.

This chain connects TRBV2 to TRBJ2-3, with TRBD2 matching 8 bases. Germline trimming cut 6 bases from V and 2 bases from J; bases unmatched to any gene: 7. The germline V gene has CDR1 SNHLY and CDR2 FYNNEI. This CDR3 has 15 amino acids. CDR3 loop: CASRRVAGSTDTQYF. CDR3 bases: TGTGCCAGCAGGAGGGTAGCGGGATCCACAGATACGCAGTATTTT.

The chain is built from TRBV7-3 and TRBJ2-7, with TRBD2 identical over 7 bases. V lost 1 base and J lost 2; bases outside the gene matches: 2. Germline CDR1 reads SGHTA; CDR2 reads FQGTGA. This CDR3 has 14 amino acids. The CDR3 nucleotides read TGTGCCAGCAGCTTAATGGGGGGGGCCTACGAGCAGTACTTC. It encodes CASSLMGGAYEQYF.

The chain carries TRBV6-5 and TRBJ2-7; 9 nucleotides line up with TRBD2. The germline V gene encodes CDR1 MNHEY and CDR2 SVGAGI. The CDR3 has 15 amino acids. Germline trimming cut 3 bases from V and 7 bases from J; bases unmatched to any gene: 10. The CDR3 reads CASSYAGGGSWEQYF. The DNA for the CDR3 is TGTGCCAGCAGTTATGCGGGAGGGGGTTCGTGGGAGCAGTACTTC.

The chain uses TRBV6-1 and TRBJ2-7; D gene unclear. The V gene lost 2 bases and the J gene lost 3 bases, with 8 bases spanning the gap. Germline CDR1 reads MNHNS; CDR2 reads SASEGT. CDR3 length: 13 amino acids. The CDR3, as DNA: TGTGCCAGCAGTGAACTGAACATCTACGAGCAGTACTTC. Protein product: CASSELNIYEQYF.

The rearrangement joins TRBV9 to TRBJ2-7; 9 bases agree with TRBD2. With 0 bases clipped from V and 5 bases from J, the junction kept 3 bases outside the gene matches. The germline CDR1 and CDR2 sequences are SGDLS and YYNGEE. This CDR3 is built from 14 residues. This CDR3 is CASSVGGRGDEQYF. In DNA form, the CDR3 reads TGTGCCAGCAGCGTAGGCGGGAGGGGGGACGAGCAGTACTTC.

This rearrangement joins TRBV9 to TRBJ1-1, with 7 bases lining up with TRBD1. CDR1 and CDR2 from the germline V gene are SGDLS and YYNGEE. The CDR3 extends over 14 amino acids. V dropped 3 bases and J dropped 1; count of bases not matched to a gene: 3. The CDR3 DNA reads as TGTGCCAGCAGCGGTGACAGGGAGAACACTGAAGCTTTCTTT. This translates into CASSGDRENTEAFF.

V and J are TRBV28 and TRBJ1-5; no reliable D call. Germline values: CDR1 MDHEN, CDR2 SYDVKM. CDR3 length: 14 amino acids. The ends were cut back, 8 bases at V and 0 bases at J, with 11 bases in the middle. In DNA, the CDR3 is TGTGCCAGCGCGAGGGTAATTAGCAATCAGCCCCAGCATTTT. Amino acids: CASARVISNQPQHF.

The chain couples TRBV7-8 to TRBJ2-7; a weak D match, TRBD1 (5 bases). The CDR3 is 13 residues long. V was cut by 4 bases and J by 3 bases, with 10 bases left in between. CDR1 is SGHVS, CDR2 FQNEAQ, per germline. CDR3 coding DNA: TGTGCCAGCAGCTCTCGACAGAGCTACGAGCAGTACTTC. Translated, it gives CASSSRQSYEQYF.

J is TRBJ2-3 and V is TRBV10-3, with 8 positions matching TRBD2. Germline V lookup: CDR1 ENHRY, CDR2 SYGVKD. Germline trimming cut 3 bases from V and 5 bases from J; bases unmatched to any gene: 7. The CDR3 covers 15 residues. The CDR3 sequence is CAISDSSGRGDTQYF. In DNA, the CDR3 is TGTGCCATCAGTGATTCGAGCGGGAGAGGAGATACGCAGTATTTT.

The rearrangement links TRBV7-2 to TRBJ1-2; D possibly corresponds to TRBD1 (6 bases). The CDR3 is made up of 13 amino acids. Trimming left V 5 bases short and J 2 bases short, with 9 bases between. Germline V gives CDR1 SGHTA, CDR2 FQGNSA. CDR3 amino acids: CASSATGNYGYTF. The CDR3 DNA reads TGTGCCAGCAGCGCGACAGGCAACTATGGCTACACCTTC.

The chain recombines TRBV5-1 with TRBJ2-2; D may be TRBD1 (5 bases). This CDR3 has 15 residues. CDR1 and CDR2 from the germline V gene are SGHRS and YFSETQ. Trimming stripped 0 bases from V and 6 bases from J, with 12 bases between. The CDR3 nucleotides read TGCGCCAGCAGCTTGGCCCAGGGCTCCCCCGGGGAGCTGTTTTTT. This gives the protein CASSLAQGSPGELFF.